These 17 T cell receptor beta chains were sequenced from one sample in a study of neurological immune-mediated disorders. TCRdb used MiXCR to reprocess the 5' RACE reads, holding one entry per CDR3 protein. The sample has roughly 80,000 distinct CDR3 sequences; approximately 17% are singletons. Material for sequencing was PBMCs. The receptor source for this set is a woman aged 40 to 50 in good health.

This clonotype was observed at least ten times. The rearrangement uses TRBV20-1 and TRBJ2-2, with D uncertain. The V and J ends lost 6 bases and 4 bases respectively, with 12 bases between them. The CDR3 is 13 amino acids. Germline V gene data show CDR1 as DFQATT and CDR2 as SNEGSKA (reference sequence). The CDR3 is CSAVASGTGELFF. In nucleotides, the CDR3 is TGCAGTGCCGTTGCCAGTGGCACCGGGGAGCTGTTTTTT.

The table lists this clonotype with many counts. The V and J genes are TRBV5-1 and TRBJ1-1; D perhaps matches TRBD1 (5 bases). CDR1 is SGHRS and CDR2 is YFSETQ in the germline V gene. The CDR3 consists of 15 residues. Deletions cut 3 bases from V and 1 base from J, with 13 bases between. The chain's CDR3 is CASSWDGGGNTEAFF. In DNA form, the CDR3 reads TGCGCCAGCAGCTGGGACGGGGGTGGGAACACTGAAGCTTTCTTT. The full variable domain, with the rest looked up from reference TRBV5-1 and TRBJ1-1, is KAGVTQTPRYLIKTRGQQVTLSCSPISGHRSVSWYQQTPGQGLQFLFEYFSETQRNKGNFPGRFSGRQFSNSRSEMNVSTLELGDSALYLCASSWDGGGNTEAFFGQGTRLTVV.

The chain links TRBV24-1 to TRBJ1-1; TRBD1 matches at 7 bases. Looked up from germline, CDR1 is KGHDR and CDR2 is SFDVKD. V shed 7 bases, J shed 0 bases, and the junction held 4 bases outside the gene matches. This CDR3 spans 14 amino acids. The CDR3 protein is CATSQGGLNTEAFF. In DNA form, the CDR3 reads TGTGCCACCAGCCAGGGGGGTCTGAACACTGAAGCTTTCTTT.

This clonotype was observed at least ten times. This chain joins TRBV5-1 and TRBJ2-3; 10 nucleotides match TRBD2. The J segment lost 2 bases and the V segment lost 3 bases, leaving 6 bases of the junction unmatched. CDR3 size: 16 residues. Germline loops: CDR1 SGHRS, CDR2 YFSETQ. CDR3 amino acids: CASSSTSGALTDTQYF. The CDR3, as DNA: TGCGCCAGCAGCTCAACTAGCGGGGCCCTCACAGATACGCAGTATTTT.

This clonotype was seen only a few times. V gene TRBV5-1 combines with J gene TRBJ2-6; the D call may be TRBD1 or TRBD2 (6 bases each). Trimming pared 0 bases from V and 0 bases from J, leaving 10 bases between. This CDR3 has 17 residues. Per the germline V gene, CDR1 is SGHRS and CDR2 is YFSETQ. The CDR3 DNA reads TGCGCCAGCAGCTTGGCGGGGGCTCTCTCTGGGGCCAACGTCCTGACTTTC. Encoded protein: CASSLAGALSGANVLTF.

This clonotype was found many times. The gene calls are TRBV20-1 and TRBJ1-1, with D unresolved. Germline V lookup: CDR1 DFQATT, CDR2 SNEGSKA (reference sequence). The CDR3 spans 13 residues. The V end lost 5 bases, the J end lost 0 bases, and 10 bases lay between the germline ends. DNA of the CDR3: TGCAGTGCTCGGACCAGAATGAACACTGAAGCTTTCTTT. Translated, it gives CSARTRMNTEAFF.

This clonotype was seen repeatedly, ten times or more. This sequence joins TRBV29-1 and TRBJ2-7; 7 nucleotides agree with TRBD1. This CDR3 spans 14 amino acids. After removal of 2 bases from V and 2 bases from J, the junction contained 6 bases not matched to a gene. Germline V gene data show CDR1 as SQVTM and CDR2 as ANQGSEA. CDR3 protein: CSVETGEGTYEQYF. As DNA, the CDR3 is TGCAGCGTTGAAACAGGGGAAGGAACCTACGAGCAGTACTTC.

This clonotype occurred many times. The chain carries TRBV2 and TRBJ2-2, with 10 bases identical to TRBD2. The V gene end was trimmed by 3 bases and the J gene end by 2 bases; junction bases not matched to a gene: 12. Germline CDR1 reads SNHLY; CDR2 reads FYNNEI. CDR3 size: 19 residues. In DNA form, the CDR3 reads TGTGCCAGCAGTGATTATCCGGCTAGCGGGGGTTTCAACACCGGGGAGCTGTTTTTT. Amino acid sequence: CASSDYPASGGFNTGELFF.

The table lists this clonotype with a count of one. This rearrangement joins TRBV7-9 to TRBJ1-2; weak D call: TRBD1 (5 bases). Germline V gene data show CDR1 as SEHNR and CDR2 as FQNEAQ (reference sequence). The CDR3 runs to 16 residues. Trimming removed 10 bases from V and 5 bases from J, with 26 bases in between. CDR3 in DNA: TGTGCCATCAGTTCGACACGGGGCCCAGACCCTTATGGCTACACCTTC. Residues: CAISSTRGPDPYGYTF.

A few counts support this clonotype. The rearrangement joins TRBV6-5 to TRBJ2-7; TRBD2 might be the D (6 bases). The CDR3 contains 13 residues. Trimming took off 4 bases at V and 2 bases at J, with 9 bases between the two ends. The V gene's germline CDR1 is MNHEY and CDR2 SVGAGI. The CDR3 loop is CASSLGLAYEQYF. The CDR3 nucleotides read TGTGCCAGCAGTTTGGGACTTGCCTACGAGCAGTACTTC.

This clonotype was picked up many times. V and J are TRBV5-1 and TRBJ2-3, with 7 bases that match TRBD1. This CDR3 has 15 residues. V lost 0 bases to trimming and J lost 5 bases; unmatched junction nucleotides: 6. CDR1 SGHRS and CDR2 YFSETQ come from the germline V gene. The CDR3 DNA is TGCGCCAGCAGCTTGGCAGTAGGGGGCGAAGATACGCAGTATTTT. This translates into CASSLAVGGEDTQYF.

Ten or more counts support this clonotype. DNA for the CDR3: TGCAGTGCTAGAGACCAGGTTAGCTCTGGAAACACCATATATTTT. Residues: CSARDQVSSGNTIYF. This chain connects TRBV20-1 to TRBJ1-3, with D unclear. Germline lookup yields CDR1 DFQATT and CDR2 SNEGSKA (reference sequence). Trimming cost V 0 bases and J 0 bases, with 9 bases left between them. This CDR3 spans 15 amino acids.

This clonotype was found many times. The gene calls are TRBV7-9 and TRBJ1-1; D gene uncertain. Germline V gene data show CDR1 as SEHNR and CDR2 as FQNEAQ (reference sequence). V was cut by 3 bases and J by 1 base, with 12 bases left in between. The CDR3 loop spans 15 amino acids. The chain's CDR3 is CASSFPLWGNTEAFF. CDR3 DNA: TGTGCCAGCAGCTTCCCTCTCTGGGGGAACACTGAAGCTTTCTTT. Looking up the rest from reference TRBV7-9 and TRBJ1-1 gives the full variable domain: DTGVSQNPRHKITKRGQNVTFRCDPISEHNRLYWYRQTLGQGPEFLTYFQNEAQLEKSRLLSDRFSAERPKGSFSTLEIQRTEQGDSAMYLCASSFPLWGNTEAFFGQGTRLTVV.

Ten or more counts support this clonotype. The chain couples TRBV4-2 to TRBJ2-3; TRBD2 matches 7 bases. V gave up 0 bases and J gave up 4 bases; unmatched junction bases: 13. The CDR3 has 18 amino acids. The germline CDR1 and CDR2 sequences are LGHNA and YNFKEQ. The CDR3 nucleotides are TGTGCCAGCAGCCAAGATTTAACTAGCGTGGGGCTCGCAGATACGCAGTATTTT. Its protein product is CASSQDLTSVGLADTQYF.

This clonotype was counted between two and nine times. The chain links TRBV21-1 to TRBJ2-1; whether TRBD1, the table's D call, matches the DNA was not checked. TRBV21-1 is a known pseudogene. This CDR3 comprises 15 residues. CDR3 bases: TGTGCCAGCAGCTCCCAGGCAAGGGAAGTGGGTGAGCAGTTCTTC. This translates into CASSSQAREVGEQFF.

This clonotype appeared many times. The genes are TRBV2 and TRBJ2-1; no reliable D call. The CDR3 has 15 residues. V gave up 6 bases and J gave up 0 bases, with 12 bases separating them. Germline V gene lookup returns CDR1 SNHLY and CDR2 FYNNEI. This CDR3 reads CASSSADLSYNEQFF. The CDR3 coding sequence is TGTGCCAGCAGCAGTGCAGACCTCTCCTACAATGAGCAGTTCTTC.

This clonotype was found a few times. V and J are TRBV5-6 and TRBJ2-7, with 7 bases identical to TRBD1. The trim removed 4 bases at V and 3 bases at J, leaving 4 bases unmatched. The CDR3 totals 13 residues. The germline gives CDR1 SGHDT, CDR2 YYEEEE. Here the CDR3 DNA reads TGTGCCAGCAGCCGCGACAGGGTCTACGAGCAGTACGTC. Protein product: CASSRDRVYEQYV.